The entry below gives a single TCR beta chain sequence along with its context. The sample is drawn from a study of T cell changes during pregnancy in multiple sclerosis. Profiled with immunoSEQ multiplex PCR; TCRdb holds only in-frame clones, not every one. This sample has some 80,000 clones, with approximately 91% found just once. Germline CDR1 and CDR2: MDHEN and SYDVKM. V trimming: 4 bases; J trimming: 3 bases; junction bases outside the gene matches: 4. This CDR3 comprises 15 residues. The specimen comprised peripheral blood, sampled in the first trimester of pregnancy. The source is a female donor with multiple sclerosis, enrolled in a pregnancy study. The chain recombines TRBV28 with TRBJ2-3; 10 bases map to TRBD2. Written as DNA, the CDR3 is TGTGCCAGCAGTTCCCCTAGCGGGAGAACAGATACGCAGTATTTT. The encoded protein is CASSSPSGRTDTQYF.